Reported below is one T cell receptor beta chain. CDR1 MDHEN and CDR2 SYDVKM come from the germline V gene. The ends lost 2 bases at V and 5 bases at J; junction bases unmatched: 10. The CDR3 totals 17 residues. Profiling relied on immunoSEQ multiplex PCR, and the TCRdb table lists in-frame clones only, not all of them. Among 550,000 to 600,000 clones listed, roughly four fifths were seen once. This specimen belongs to a study of shared clonotypes between healthy human individuals. Healthy adults negative for HIV, lacking recent acute infections or vaccinations, served as donors. The chain links TRBV28 to TRBJ1-3; TRBD1 matches 9 bases. Specimen: PBMCs. The clonotype was recovered from a woman aged 40 to 55 in good health. Some clones in this sample may be carry-over from other donors' samples. CDR3 DNA sequence: TGTGCCAGCAGTTTAGCGTCGGGGACAGGGTATCGAAACACCATATATTTT. This encodes CASSLASGTGYRNTIYF.